The sequence of this T cell receptor beta chain was determined in a study of cytomegalovirus exposure and HLA in healthy donors. Trimming removed 4 bases from V and 0 bases from J; junction bases left unmatched: 11. The germline CDR1 and CDR2 sequences are SGHVS and FQNEAQ. The CDR3 is 18 amino acids. Primers for the PCR totalled 60 Vbeta and 13 Jbeta. Generated by immunoSEQ multiplex PCR, the TCRdb table keeps only in-frame clones and is missing some. The sample has about 95,000 clones, less than 80% seen once. This clone occurred a few times. Sequencing used PBMCs. The chain combines TRBV7-8 with TRBJ2-3, with 9 bases that match TRBD2. This clonotype originated in a woman aged 40 to 49 in good health and CMV-seropositive. The CDR3 is CASSSGLADTSSTDTQYF. CDR3 DNA: TGTGCCAGCAGCTCGGGACTAGCCGATACCTCTAGCACAGATACGCAGTATTTT. The variable domain in full, with the rest retrieved from reference TRBV7-8 and TRBJ2-3, is GAGVSQSPRYKVAKRGQDVALRCDPISGHVSLFWYQQALGQGPEFLTYFQNEAQLDKSGLPSDRFFAERPEGSVSTLKIQRTQQEDSAVYLCASSSGLADTSSTDTQYFGPGTRLTVL.